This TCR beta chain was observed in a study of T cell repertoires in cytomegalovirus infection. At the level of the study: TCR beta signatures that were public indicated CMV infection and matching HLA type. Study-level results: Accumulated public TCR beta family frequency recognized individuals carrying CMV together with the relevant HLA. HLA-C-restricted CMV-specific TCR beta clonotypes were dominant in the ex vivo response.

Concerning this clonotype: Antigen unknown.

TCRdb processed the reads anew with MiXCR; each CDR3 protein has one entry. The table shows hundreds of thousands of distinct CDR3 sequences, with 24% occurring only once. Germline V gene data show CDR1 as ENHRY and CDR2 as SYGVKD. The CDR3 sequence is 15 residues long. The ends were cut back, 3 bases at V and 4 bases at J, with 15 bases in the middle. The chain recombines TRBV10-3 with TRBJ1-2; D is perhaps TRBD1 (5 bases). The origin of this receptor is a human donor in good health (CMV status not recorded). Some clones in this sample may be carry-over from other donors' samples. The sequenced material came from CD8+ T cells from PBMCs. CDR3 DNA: TGTGCCATCAGTGAAGATTCGGGGGTCAGCTATGGCTACACCTTC. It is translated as CAISEDSGVSYGYTF.